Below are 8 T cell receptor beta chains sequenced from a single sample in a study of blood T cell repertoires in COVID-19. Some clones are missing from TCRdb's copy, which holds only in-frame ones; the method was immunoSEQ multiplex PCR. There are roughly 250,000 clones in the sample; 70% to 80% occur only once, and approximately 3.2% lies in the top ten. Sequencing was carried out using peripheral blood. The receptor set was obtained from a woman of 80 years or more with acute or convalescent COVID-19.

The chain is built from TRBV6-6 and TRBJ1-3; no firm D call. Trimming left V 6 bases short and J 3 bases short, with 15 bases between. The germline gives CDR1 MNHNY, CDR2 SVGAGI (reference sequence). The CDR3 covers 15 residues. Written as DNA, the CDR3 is TGTGCCAGCAGACCCCCGGGGTTAGGTGGAAACACCATATATTTT. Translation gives CASRPPGLGGNTIYF.

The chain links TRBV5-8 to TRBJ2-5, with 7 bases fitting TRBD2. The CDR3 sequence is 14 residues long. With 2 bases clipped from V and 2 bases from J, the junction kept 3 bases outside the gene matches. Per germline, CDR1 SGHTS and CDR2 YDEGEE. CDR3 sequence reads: CASSLAGSQETQYF. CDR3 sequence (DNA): TGTGCCAGCAGCTTAGCGGGGTCACAAGAGACCCAGTACTTC. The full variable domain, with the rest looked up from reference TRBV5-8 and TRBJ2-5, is EAGVTQSPTHLIKTRGQQATLRCSPISGHTSVYWYQQALGLGLQFLLWYDEGEERNRGNFPPRFSGRQFPNYSSELNVNALELEDSALYLCASSLAGSQETQYFGPGTRLLVL.

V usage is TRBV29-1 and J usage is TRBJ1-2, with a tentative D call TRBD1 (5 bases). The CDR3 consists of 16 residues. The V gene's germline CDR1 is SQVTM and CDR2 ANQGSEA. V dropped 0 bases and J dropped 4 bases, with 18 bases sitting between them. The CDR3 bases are TGCAGCGTTGAAGATATCCGCGGGGCGCGATTCTATGGCTACACCTTC. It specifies CSVEDIRGARFYGYTF.

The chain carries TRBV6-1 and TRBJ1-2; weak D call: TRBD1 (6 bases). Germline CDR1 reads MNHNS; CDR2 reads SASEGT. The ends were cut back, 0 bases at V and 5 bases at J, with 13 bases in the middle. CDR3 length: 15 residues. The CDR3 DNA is TGTGCCAGCAGTGAAGCGACAGGAGGATTATATGGCTACACCTTC. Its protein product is CASSEATGGLYGYTF.

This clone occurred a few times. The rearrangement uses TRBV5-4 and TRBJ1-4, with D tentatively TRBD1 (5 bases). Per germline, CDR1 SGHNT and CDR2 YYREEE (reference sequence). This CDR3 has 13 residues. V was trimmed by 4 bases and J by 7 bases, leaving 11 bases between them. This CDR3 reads CASSPGGSEKLFF. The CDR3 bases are TGTGCCAGCAGCCCGGGGGGGAGTGAAAAACTGTTTTTT.

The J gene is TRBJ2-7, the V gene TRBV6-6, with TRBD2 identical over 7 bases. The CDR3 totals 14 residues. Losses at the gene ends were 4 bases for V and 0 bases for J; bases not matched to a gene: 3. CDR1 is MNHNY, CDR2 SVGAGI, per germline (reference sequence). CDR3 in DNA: TGTGCCAGCAGTTTATCTAGCGGCTCCTACGAGCAGTACTTC. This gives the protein CASSLSSGSYEQYF.

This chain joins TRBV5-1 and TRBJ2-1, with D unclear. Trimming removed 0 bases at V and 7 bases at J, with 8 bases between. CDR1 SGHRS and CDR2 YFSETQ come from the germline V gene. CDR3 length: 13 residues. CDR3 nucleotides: TGCGCCAGCAGCTTGGGTCCCAGAAATGAGCAGTTCTTC. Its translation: CASSLGPRNEQFF.

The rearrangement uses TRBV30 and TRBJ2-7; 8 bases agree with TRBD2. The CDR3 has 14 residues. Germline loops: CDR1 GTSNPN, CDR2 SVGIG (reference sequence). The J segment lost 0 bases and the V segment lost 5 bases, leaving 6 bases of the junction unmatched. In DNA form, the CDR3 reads TGTGCCTGGTGGGCGGGAGGTTCCTCCTACGAGCAGTACTTC. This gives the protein CAWWAGGSSYEQYF.